Described below is a single TCR beta chain sequence and its context. This sample is part of a study of blood T cell repertoires in COVID-19. Study details: In each case, the material was cDNA or gDNA derived from T cells, B-cell-depleted T cells, or PBMCs.

With 4 bases removed from V and 5 bases from J, the gap between germline ends came to 14 bases. CDR3 length equals 14 residues. Germline V gene data show CDR1 as MDHEN and CDR2 as SYDVKM. Method: immunoSEQ multiplex PCR; TCRdb's copy keeps in-frame clones and lacks some. The sample comprises about 160,000 clones, under 85% of which are singletons, and 6.9% rests with the top ten. The sequence came from a man at least 80 years old with COVID-19, enrolled during active disease. The rearrangement links TRBV28 to TRBJ1-2; the D gene is possibly TRBD1 (6 bases). Sequenced input: peripheral blood. The CDR3 DNA follows: TGTGCCAGCAGTTCCAGGGGCCAGGGGTATGGCTACACCTTC. Translated: CASSSRGQGYGYTF.